The rows below give T cell receptor beta chains drawn from one sample of a study of CD4 T cells in relation to SARS-CoV-2 and coronaviruses. TCRdb's copy holds only in-frame clones and misses some; the assay was immunoSEQ multiplex PCR. The table lists around 62,000 clones, approximately 94% of them singletons, with about 0.14% in the top ten. Material for sequencing was naive CD4+ T cells from PBMCs. All receptors derive from a human donor in good health. Each CDR3 is given with its conserved first and last residue. A D gene is named only where the DNA matches it firmly. Clone size is shown for a subset of rows, as once, few, many or a class of expanded clone.

d_call	clone_size	v_call	j_call	cdr3_nt	cdr3_aa
TRBD2	NA	TRBV5-1	TRBJ2-7	TGCGCCAGCAGCAAGCGGGAGGCCGTCCGCGAGCAGTACTTC	CASSKREAVREQYF
NA	NA	TRBV7-2	TRBJ1-1	TGTGCCAGCAGCGAACTGGAGACAGGAACAGCTTTCTTT	CASSELETGTAFF
NA	once	TRBV29-1	TRBJ2-1	TGCAGCGTCCTCGGCGGGGCCCGCTCCTACAATGAGCAGTTCTTC	CSVLGGARSYNEQFF
NA	NA	TRBV6-2/TRBV6-3	TRBJ1-5	TGTGCCAGCAGTTACTCTAGGCGGCCCCAGCATTTT	CASSYSRRPQHF
TRBD2	NA	TRBV27	TRBJ2-7	TGTGCCAGCACGGGGACTAGCGGGGAAGTTGGGTCCTACGAGCAGTACTTC	CASTGTSGEVGSYEQYF
NA	NA	TRBV18	TRBJ2-1	TGTGCCAGCTCACCACTCCCCCCTAGGACAGTGGGCGATGAGCAGTTCTTC	CASSPLPPRTVGDEQFF
NA	NA	TRBV4-2	TRBJ2-2	TGTGCCAGCAGCCAAGCGAAAACCACCGGGGAGCTGTTTTTT	CASSQAKTTGELFF
NA	NA	TRBV27	TRBJ1-2	TGTGCCAGCAGTCCTTACCGGGACGGTAACTATGGCTACACCTTC	CASSPYRDGNYGYTF
NA	NA	TRBV24-1	TRBJ1-5	TGTGCCACCATCTCATGGGTCTGGGATCAGCCCCAGCATTTT	CATISWVWDQPQHF
NA	few	TRBV3-1/TRBV3-2	TRBJ2-7	TGTGCCAGCAGCCCATGGACGGGCGACGAGCAGTACTTC	CASSPWTGDEQYF
NA	once	TRBV11-3	TRBJ1-1	TGTGCCAGCAGTACCTCGACAGGCGACGACACTGAAGCTTTCTTT	CASSTSTGDDTEAFF